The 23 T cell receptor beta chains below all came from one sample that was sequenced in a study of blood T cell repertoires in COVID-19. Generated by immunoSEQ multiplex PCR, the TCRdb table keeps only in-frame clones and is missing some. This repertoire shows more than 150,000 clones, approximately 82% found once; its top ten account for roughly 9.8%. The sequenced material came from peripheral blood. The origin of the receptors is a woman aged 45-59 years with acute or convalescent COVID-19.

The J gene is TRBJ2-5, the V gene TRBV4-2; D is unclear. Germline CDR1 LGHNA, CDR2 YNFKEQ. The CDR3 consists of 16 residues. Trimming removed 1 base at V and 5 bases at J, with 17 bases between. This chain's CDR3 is CASSQGSGSGLETQYF. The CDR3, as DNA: TGTGCCAGCAGCCAAGGGTCTGGCAGTGGTCTGGAGACCCAGTACTTC.

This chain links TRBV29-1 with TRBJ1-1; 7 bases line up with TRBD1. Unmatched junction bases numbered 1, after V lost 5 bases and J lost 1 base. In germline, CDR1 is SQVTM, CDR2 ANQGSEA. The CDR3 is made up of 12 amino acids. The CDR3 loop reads CSVRQGNTEAFF. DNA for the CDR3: TGCAGCGTTCGACAGGGGAACACTGAAGCTTTCTTT.

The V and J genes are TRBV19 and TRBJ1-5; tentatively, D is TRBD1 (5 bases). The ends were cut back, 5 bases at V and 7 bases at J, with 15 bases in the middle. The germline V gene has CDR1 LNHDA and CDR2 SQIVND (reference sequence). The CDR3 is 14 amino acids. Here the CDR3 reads CASSPGRAGQPQHF. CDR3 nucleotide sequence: TGTGCCAGTAGTCCAGGGAGGGCAGGGCAGCCCCAGCATTTT.

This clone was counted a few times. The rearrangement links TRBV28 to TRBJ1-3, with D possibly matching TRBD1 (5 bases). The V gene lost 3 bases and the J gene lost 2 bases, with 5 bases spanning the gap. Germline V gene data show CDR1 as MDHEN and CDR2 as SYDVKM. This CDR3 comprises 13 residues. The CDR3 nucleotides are TGTGCCAGCAGTTTGACAGCTGGAAACACCATATATTTT. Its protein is CASSLTAGNTIYF.

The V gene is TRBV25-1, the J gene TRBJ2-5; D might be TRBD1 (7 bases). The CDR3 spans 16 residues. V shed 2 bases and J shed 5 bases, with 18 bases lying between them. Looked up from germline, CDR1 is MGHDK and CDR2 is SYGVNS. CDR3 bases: TGTGCCAGCAGTGAAATAGGTACCAGGGGGGCTGAGACCCAGTACTTC. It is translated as CASSEIGTRGAETQYF.

The CDR3 loop is CASSQGTRTGGTGELFF. As DNA, the CDR3 is TGCGCCAGCAGCCAAGGGACCAGGACAGGGGGCACCGGGGAGCTGTTTTTT. The rearrangement links TRBV4-3 to TRBJ2-2, with TRBD1 matching over 10 bases. Germline trimming cut 1 base from V and 4 bases from J; bases unmatched to any gene: 6. The germline V gene encodes CDR1 LGHNA and CDR2 YSLEER. The CDR3 sequence is 17 residues long.

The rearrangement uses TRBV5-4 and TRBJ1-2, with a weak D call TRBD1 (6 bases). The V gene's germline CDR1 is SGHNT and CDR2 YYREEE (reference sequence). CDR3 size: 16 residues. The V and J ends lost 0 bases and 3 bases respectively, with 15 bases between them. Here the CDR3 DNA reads TGTGCCAGCAGCTTGGGAGGGGGGGCGCGAGACTATGGCTACACCTTC. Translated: CASSLGGGARDYGYTF.

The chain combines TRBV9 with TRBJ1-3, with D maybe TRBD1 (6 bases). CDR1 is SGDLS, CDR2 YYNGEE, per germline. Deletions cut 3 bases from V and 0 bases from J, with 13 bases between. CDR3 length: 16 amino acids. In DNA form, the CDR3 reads TGTGCCAGCAGCGCCCGGCCGACAGGCTCTGGAAACACCATATATTTT. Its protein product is CASSARPTGSGNTIYF.

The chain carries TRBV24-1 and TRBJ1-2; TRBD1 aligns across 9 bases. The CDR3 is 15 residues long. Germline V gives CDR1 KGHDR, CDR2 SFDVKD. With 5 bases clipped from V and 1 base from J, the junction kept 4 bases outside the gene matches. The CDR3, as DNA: TGTGCCACCAGTGCTCGGACAGGGGTTAACTATGGCTACACCTTC. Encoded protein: CATSARTGVNYGYTF.

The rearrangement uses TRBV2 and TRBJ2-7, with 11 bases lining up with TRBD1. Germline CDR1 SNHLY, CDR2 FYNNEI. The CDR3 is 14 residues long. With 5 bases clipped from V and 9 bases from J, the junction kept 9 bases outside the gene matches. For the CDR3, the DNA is TGTGCCAGCAGTCCACGGACAGGGGGCAGGTCGCAGTACTTC. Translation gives CASSPRTGGRSQYF.

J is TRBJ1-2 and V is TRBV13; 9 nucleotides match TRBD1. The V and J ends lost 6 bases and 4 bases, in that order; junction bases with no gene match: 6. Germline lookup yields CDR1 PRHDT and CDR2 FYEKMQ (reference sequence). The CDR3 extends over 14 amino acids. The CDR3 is CASRGTGRIYGYTF. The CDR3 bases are TGTGCCAGCAGGGGGACAGGGAGGATCTATGGCTACACCTTC.

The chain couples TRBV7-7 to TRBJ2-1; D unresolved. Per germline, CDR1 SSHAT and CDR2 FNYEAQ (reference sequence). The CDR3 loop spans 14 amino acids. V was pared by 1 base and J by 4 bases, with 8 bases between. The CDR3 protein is CASSLDGLYNEQFF. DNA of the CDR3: TGTGCCAGCAGCTTAGACGGTCTTTACAATGAGCAGTTCTTC.

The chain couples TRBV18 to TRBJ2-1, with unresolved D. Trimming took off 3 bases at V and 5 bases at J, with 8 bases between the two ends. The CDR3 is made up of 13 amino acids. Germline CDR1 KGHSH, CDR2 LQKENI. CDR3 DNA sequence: TGTGCCAGCTCACCCCCCCAGGACAATGAGCAGTTCTTC. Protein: CASSPPQDNEQFF.

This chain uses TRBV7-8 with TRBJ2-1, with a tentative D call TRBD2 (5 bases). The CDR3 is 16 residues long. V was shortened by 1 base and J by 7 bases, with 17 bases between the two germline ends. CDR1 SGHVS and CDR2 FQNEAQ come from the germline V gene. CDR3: CASSLVPSHPGNEQFF. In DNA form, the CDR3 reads TGTGCCAGCAGCTTAGTTCCGTCTCACCCGGGGAATGAGCAGTTCTTC.

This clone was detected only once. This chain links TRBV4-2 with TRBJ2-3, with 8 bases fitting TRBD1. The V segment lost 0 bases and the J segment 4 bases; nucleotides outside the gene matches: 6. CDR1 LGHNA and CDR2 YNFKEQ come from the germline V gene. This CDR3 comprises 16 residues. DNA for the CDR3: TGTGCCAGCAGCCAAGAGCCCGGGACAGGAGCAGATACGCAGTATTTT. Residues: CASSQEPGTGADTQYF.

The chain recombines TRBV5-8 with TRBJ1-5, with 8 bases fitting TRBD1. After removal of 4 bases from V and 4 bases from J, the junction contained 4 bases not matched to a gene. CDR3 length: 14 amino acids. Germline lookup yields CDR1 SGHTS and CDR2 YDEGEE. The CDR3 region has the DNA TGTGCCAGCAGCCGGACAGGGACTAATCAGCCCCAGCATTTT. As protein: CASSRTGTNQPQHF.

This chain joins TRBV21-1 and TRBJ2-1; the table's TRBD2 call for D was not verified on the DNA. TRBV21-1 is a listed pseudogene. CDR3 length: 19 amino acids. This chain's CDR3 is CASSPRTISTSGTYNEQFF. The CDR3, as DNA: TGTGCCAGCAGCCCCAGGACCATCTCGACTAGCGGCACTTACAATGAGCAGTTCTTC.

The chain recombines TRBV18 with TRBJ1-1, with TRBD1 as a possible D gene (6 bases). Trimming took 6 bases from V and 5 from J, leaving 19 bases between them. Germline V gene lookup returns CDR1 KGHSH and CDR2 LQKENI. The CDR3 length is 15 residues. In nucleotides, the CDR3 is TGTGCCAGCTCGGACAGTTTATCTGGTTATACTGAAGCTTTCTTT. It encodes CASSDSLSGYTEAFF.

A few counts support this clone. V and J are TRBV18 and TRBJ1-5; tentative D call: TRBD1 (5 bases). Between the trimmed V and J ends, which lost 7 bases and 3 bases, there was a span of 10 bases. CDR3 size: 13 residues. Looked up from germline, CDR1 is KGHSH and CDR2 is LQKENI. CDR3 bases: TGTGCCAGCTGCAGACAGTCCAATCAGCCCCAGCATTTT. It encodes CASCRQSNQPQHF. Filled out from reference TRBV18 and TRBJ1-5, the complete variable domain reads NAGVMQNPRHLVRRRGQEARLRCSPMKGHSHVYWYRQLPEEGLKFMVYLQKENIIDESGMPKERFSAEFPKEGPSILRIQQVVRGDSAAYFCASCRQSNQPQHFGDGTRLSIL.

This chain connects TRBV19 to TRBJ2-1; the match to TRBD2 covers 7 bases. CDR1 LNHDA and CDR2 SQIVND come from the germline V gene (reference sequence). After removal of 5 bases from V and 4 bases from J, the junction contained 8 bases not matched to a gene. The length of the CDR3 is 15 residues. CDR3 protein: CASSPPGGLYNEQFF. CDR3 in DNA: TGTGCCAGTAGTCCCCCGGGAGGCCTATACAATGAGCAGTTCTTC.

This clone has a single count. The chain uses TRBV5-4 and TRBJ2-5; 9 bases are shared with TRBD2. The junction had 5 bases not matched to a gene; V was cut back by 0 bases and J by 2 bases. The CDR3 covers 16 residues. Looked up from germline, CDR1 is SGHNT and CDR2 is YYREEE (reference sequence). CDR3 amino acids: CASSLDPLAGQETQYF. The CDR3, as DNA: TGTGCCAGCAGCTTGGACCCTCTAGCGGGGCAAGAGACCCAGTACTTC.

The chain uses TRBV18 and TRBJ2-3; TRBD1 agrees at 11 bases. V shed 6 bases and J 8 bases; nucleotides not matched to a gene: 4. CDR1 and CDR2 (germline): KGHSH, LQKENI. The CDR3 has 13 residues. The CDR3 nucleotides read TGTGCCAGCTCGCGTGGGACAGGGGGTACGCAGTATTTT. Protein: CASSRGTGGTQYF.

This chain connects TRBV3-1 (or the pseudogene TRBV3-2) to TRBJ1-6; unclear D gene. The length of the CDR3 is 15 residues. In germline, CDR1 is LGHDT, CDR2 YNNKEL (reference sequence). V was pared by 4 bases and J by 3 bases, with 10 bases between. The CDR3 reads CASSPPTNYNSPLHF. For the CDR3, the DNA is TGTGCCAGCAGCCCGCCAACAAACTATAATTCACCCCTCCACTTT.